What follows are 15 T cell receptor beta chains derived from one specimen sequenced in a study of T cell responses to AZD1222 COVID-19 vaccine. Clones were read by immunoSEQ multiplex PCR, and TCRdb kept only the in-frame ones, dropping some. The sample yields 110,000 to 150,000 clones, more than 85% seen once. The specimen comprised peripheral blood, sampled on day 0 of AZD1222 vaccination. Every receptor here comes from an adult in good health.

The chain uses TRBV2 and TRBJ2-2, with a weak D call TRBD2 (6 bases). The CDR3 contains 14 residues. Germline V gives CDR1 SNHLY, CDR2 FYNNEI. V lost 4 bases and J lost 1, with 7 bases in between. The CDR3 DNA follows: TGTGCCAGCAGTGTGGGAGGGAACACCGGGGAGCTGTTTTTT. Translated: CASSVGGNTGELFF. The variable domain in full, with the rest retrieved from reference TRBV2 and TRBJ2-2, is EPEVTQTPSHQVTQMGQEVILRCVPISNHLYFYWYRQILGQKVEFLVSFYNNEISEKSEIFDDQFSVERPDGSNFTLKIRSTKLEDSAMYFCASSVGGNTGELFFGEGSRLTVL.

This chain uses TRBV11-3 with TRBJ2-1; 9 bases fit TRBD2. The germline CDR1 and CDR2 sequences are SGHNT and YENEEA. The V gene end was trimmed by 6 bases and the J gene end by 9 bases; junction bases not matched to a gene: 9. This CDR3 region has 14 residues. CDR3 sequence reads: CASSPLAGFGEQFF. The CDR3 nucleotides read TGTGCCAGCAGTCCACTAGCGGGCTTCGGTGAGCAGTTCTTC.

The rearrangement joins TRBV5-1 to TRBJ2-3; perhaps TRBD2 as D (5 bases). With 7 bases removed from V and 0 bases from J, the gap between germline ends came to 12 bases. CDR3 size: 14 residues. The germline CDR1 and CDR2 sequences are SGHRS and YFSETQ. CDR3 sequence (DNA): TGCGCCAGCGGCCAGCGGTTAAGCACAGATACGCAGTATTTT. As protein: CASGQRLSTDTQYF.

The rearrangement uses TRBV14 and TRBJ2-3, with a tentative D call TRBD2 (6 bases). From germline, CDR1 is SGHDN and CDR2 FVKESK. Trimming took off 1 base at V and 3 bases at J, with 20 bases between the two ends. The CDR3 has 18 residues. CDR3 coding DNA: TGTGCCAGCAGCCAAGGTGGTATAGGAGCGGGTGTAACAGATACGCAGTATTTT. Protein: CASSQGGIGAGVTDTQYF.

The chain employs TRBV12-3 or TRBV12-4 and TRBJ1-3; D remains ambiguous. This CDR3 region has 11 residues. Trimming cost V 8 bases and J 3 bases, with 5 bases left between them. In DNA, the CDR3 is TGTGCCAGCTCTTATGGAAACACCATATATTTT. It specifies CASSYGNTIYF.

J is TRBJ1-1 and V is TRBV5-1; TRBD1 is a possible D gene (5 bases). Per the germline V gene, CDR1 is SGHRS and CDR2 is YFSETQ. Trimming cost V 5 bases and J 7 bases, with 24 bases left between them. This CDR3 has 16 amino acids. The CDR3 region has the DNA TGCGCCAGCAGGGTAAGTATACACAGAGGGGATAGTGAAGCTTTCTTT. This sequence encodes CASRVSIHRGDSEAFF.

The chain combines TRBV19 with TRBJ1-5; 9 positions match TRBD1. There are 16 residues in the CDR3. Germline trimming cut 7 bases from V and 3 bases from J; bases unmatched to any gene: 10. CDR1 and CDR2 (germline): LNHDA, SQIVND (reference sequence). The CDR3 sequence is CASIPTGGFDNQPQHF. CDR3 coding DNA: TGTGCCAGTATCCCGACAGGGGGGTTCGACAATCAGCCCCAGCATTTT.

This clone was detected once. The chain uses TRBV6-1 and TRBJ1-4, with 10 bases aligning to TRBD1. V shed 3 bases, J shed 6 bases, and the junction held 7 bases outside the gene matches. CDR3 size: 16 residues. CDR1 is MNHNS, CDR2 SASEGT, per germline. The CDR3 protein is CASSEGVGTGDEKLFF. CDR3 DNA sequence: TGTGCCAGCAGTGAGGGGGTGGGGACAGGGGATGAAAAACTGTTTTTT.

This rearrangement joins TRBV28 to TRBJ1-2, with a possible D match to TRBD1 (6 bases). The CDR3 covers 16 residues. Trimming took 4 bases from V and 7 from J, leaving 22 bases between them. Germline V gene lookup returns CDR1 MDHEN and CDR2 SYDVKM. CDR3 nucleotide sequence: TGTGCCAGCAGTTCTTACATAGGGACATCAGAGCGTGGCTACACCTTC. Amino acids: CASSSYIGTSERGYTF.

V and J are TRBV5-1 and TRBJ1-4; D possibly corresponds to TRBD1 (6 bases). The V end was cut by 0 bases, the J end by 7 bases, with 10 bases between. CDR3 length: 14 residues. Germline V gene sequence: CDR1 SGHRS, CDR2 YFSETQ. The CDR3 protein is CASSLGQGFEKLFF. The CDR3 DNA follows: TGCGCCAGCAGCTTGGGGCAGGGGTTTGAAAAACTGTTTTTT.

This chain connects TRBV9 to TRBJ2-7; 8 nucleotides match TRBD1. The CDR3 runs 15 residues. Germline values: CDR1 SGDLS, CDR2 YYNGEE. After removal of 4 bases from V and 2 bases from J, the junction contained 8 bases not matched to a gene. The CDR3: CASSPHWGQAYEQYF. The CDR3 DNA sequence: TGTGCCAGCAGCCCCCATTGGGGACAGGCCTACGAGCAGTACTTC.

This chain joins TRBV25-1 and TRBJ1-1, with D possibly being TRBD1 (6 bases). Per the germline V gene, CDR1 is MGHDK and CDR2 is SYGVNS. The V gene lost 3 bases and the J gene lost 6 bases, with 14 bases spanning the gap. CDR3 length equals 14 residues. CDR3 sequence: CASSDLPGVSEAFF. Written as DNA, the CDR3 is TGTGCCAGCAGTGATCTCCCAGGGGTTTCTGAAGCTTTCTTT. The whole variable domain, remainder taken from reference TRBV25-1 and TRBJ1-1, is EADIYQTPRYLVIGTGKKITLECSQTMGHDKMYWYQQDPGMELHLIHYSYGVNSTEKGDLSSESTVSRIRTEHFPLTLESARPSHTSQYLCASSDLPGVSEAFFGQGTRLTVV.

This clone was detected a few times. This chain uses TRBV7-9 with TRBJ1-2; 9 nucleotides match TRBD1. Per germline, CDR1 SEHNR and CDR2 FQNEAQ (reference sequence). After removal of 4 bases from V and 7 bases from J, the junction contained 13 bases not matched to a gene. The CDR3 runs 16 residues. CDR3 loop: CASSYPQFDRGTGYTF. The CDR3 DNA reads as TGTGCCAGCAGCTACCCACAATTCGACAGGGGGACTGGCTACACCTTC.

This clone was observed once. The chain links TRBV6-2 or TRBV6-3 to TRBJ2-5, with D possibly TRBD1 on 6 matching bases. Trimming cost V 5 bases and J 1 base, with 11 bases left between them. The CDR3 covers 14 residues. The germline V gene encodes CDR1 MNHEY and CDR2 SVGEGT. The CDR3 DNA sequence: TGTGCCAGCAGTACCACAGGGTTCCAAGAGACCCAGTACTTC. This codes for CASSTTGFQETQYF.

This chain connects TRBV6-5 to TRBJ1-6; D is ambiguous. CDR3 length: 14 amino acids. Germline CDR1 MNHEY, CDR2 SVGAGI. V was shortened by 5 bases and J by 5 bases, with 10 bases between the two germline ends. The CDR3 loop reads CASSLGYNNSPLHF. The CDR3 nucleotides are TGTGCCAGCAGTCTAGGATACAATAATTCACCCCTCCACTTT.